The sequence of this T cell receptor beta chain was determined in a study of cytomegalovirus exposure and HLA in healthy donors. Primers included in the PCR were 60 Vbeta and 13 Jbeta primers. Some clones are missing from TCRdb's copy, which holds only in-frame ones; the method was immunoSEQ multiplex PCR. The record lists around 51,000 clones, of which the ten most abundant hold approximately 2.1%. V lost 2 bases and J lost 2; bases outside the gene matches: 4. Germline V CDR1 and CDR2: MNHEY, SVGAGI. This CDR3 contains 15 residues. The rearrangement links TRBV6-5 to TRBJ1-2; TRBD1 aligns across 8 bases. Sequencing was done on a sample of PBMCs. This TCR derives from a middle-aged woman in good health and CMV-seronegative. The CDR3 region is CASSYGTGGNYGYTF. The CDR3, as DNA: TGTGCCAGCAGTTACGGTACAGGGGGGAACTATGGCTACACCTTC.